The 20 T cell receptor beta chains given below trace back to one sample, sequenced in a study of cytomegalovirus exposure and HLA in healthy donors. PCR primers comprised 60 Vbeta and 13 Jbeta primers. TCRdb's table, derived via immunoSEQ multiplex PCR, lists solely in-frame clones and lacks some. The data contain roughly 120,000 clones, 75% to 85% of them singletons. Input material: PBMCs. These receptors all stem from a young woman in good health and CMV-seropositive.

In DNA, the CDR3 is TGCGCCAGCAGCCTCTTCGGGGAGAAGGAGCAGTACTTC. This translates into CASSLFGEKEQYF. The chain joins TRBV4-1 to TRBJ2-7; the D gene is possibly TRBD2 (5 bases). Germline CDR1 MGHRA, CDR2 YSYEKL. The CDR3 is 13 residues long. V lost 4 bases to trimming and J lost 7 bases, with 14 bases between them.

The V call is TRBV5-6, the J call TRBJ1-1; TRBD1 aligns across 7 bases. The CDR3 is 16 residues long. With V trimmed by 5 bases and J by 2 bases, 12 bases remained unmatched. Looked up from germline, CDR1 is SGHDT and CDR2 is YYEEEE. CDR3 sequence: CASSLSYRGPNTEAFF. CDR3 sequence (DNA): TGTGCCAGCAGTCTGTCGTACAGGGGCCCTAACACTGAAGCTTTCTTT.

The chain couples TRBV19 to TRBJ2-7, with D maybe TRBD2 (6 bases). CDR1 LNHDA and CDR2 SQIVND come from the germline V gene (reference sequence). This CDR3 comprises 14 residues. Trimming shortened V by 3 bases and J by 0 bases, and 9 bases separated the two germline ends. The CDR3 nucleotides read TGTGCCAGTAGTATCACGACTAGCTCCTACGAGCAGTACTTC. Translated: CASSITTSSYEQYF.

This clone was detected once. The chain joins TRBV19 to TRBJ1-3; D uncertain. The CDR3 has 14 amino acids. Deletions cut 4 bases from V and 4 bases from J, with 11 bases between. Germline loops: CDR1 LNHDA, CDR2 SQIVND (reference sequence). The CDR3 DNA reads as TGTGCCAGTAGTACCTCAAATGCGGGAAACACCATATATTTT. Protein: CASSTSNAGNTIYF.

Only a few counts were recorded for this clone. This sequence joins TRBV19 and TRBJ1-2, with D hard to call. CDR3 length: 11 amino acids. The germline gives CDR1 LNHDA, CDR2 SQIVND (reference sequence). V gave up 2 bases and J gave up 8 bases, with 6 bases separating them. The CDR3 coding sequence is TGTGCCAGTAGTATAACTGAGGGCTACACCTTC. Its translation is CASSITEGYTF.

V and J are TRBV9 and TRBJ2-5, with TRBD2 matching over 9 bases. V lost 0 bases, J lost 5 bases, and 8 bases stayed unmatched. Germline V gives CDR1 SGDLS, CDR2 YYNGEE. The CDR3 runs to 16 residues. The CDR3 sequence is CASSVDGGGVRETQYF. DNA of the CDR3: TGTGCCAGCAGCGTAGACGGCGGGGGGGTCCGGGAGACCCAGTACTTC.

The chain links TRBV29-1 to TRBJ2-2; weak D call: TRBD1 (5 bases). Germline values: CDR1 SQVTM, CDR2 ANQGSEA. The V and J ends lost 6 bases and 6 bases respectively, with 8 bases between them. This CDR3 is 11 amino acids long. The CDR3 is CSVDRAGELFF. CDR3 DNA sequence: TGCAGCGTAGACAGAGCCGGGGAGCTGTTTTTT.

This clone was detected once. The chain joins TRBV29-1 to TRBJ1-2; 11 bases match TRBD1. Germline lookup yields CDR1 SQVTM and CDR2 ANQGSEA. The CDR3 is 13 amino acids. V shed 6 bases, J shed 8 bases, and the junction held 8 bases outside the gene matches. CDR3 protein: CSVTGQGEEGYTF. The DNA of the CDR3 is TGCAGCGTGACGGGACAGGGGGAAGAGGGCTACACCTTC.

In this sample, this clone turned up a few times. The gene calls are TRBV14 and TRBJ2-1, with 12 bases identical to TRBD1. The CDR3 has 16 residues. The V gene end was trimmed by 4 bases and the J gene end by 6 bases; junction bases not matched to a gene: 7. The germline CDR1 and CDR2 sequences are SGHDN and FVKESK. CDR3 sequence reads: CASSPTGTGGFNEQFF. The CDR3 nucleotides are TGTGCCAGCAGCCCTACCGGGACAGGGGGCTTCAATGAGCAGTTCTTC.

This clone was seen a few times. The chain has TRBV6-6 and TRBJ1-2, with TRBD1 matching 11 bases. J lost 1 base, V lost 6 bases, and 7 bases had no gene match. There are 16 residues in the CDR3. Per the germline V gene, CDR1 is MNHNY and CDR2 is SVGAGI (reference sequence). DNA for the CDR3: TGTGCCAGCAGAGGTCCCGGGACAGGGGGTAACTATGGCTACACCTTC. It yields the protein CASRGPGTGGNYGYTF.

In DNA form, the CDR3 reads TGTGCCAGCAGCCTGGGACTGACTAACAATGAGCAGTTCTTC. Protein: CASSLGLTNNEQFF. This chain connects TRBV7-2 to TRBJ2-1; a possible D gene is TRBD2 (6 bases). This CDR3 spans 14 amino acids. Trimming took off 5 bases at V and 5 bases at J, with 13 bases between the two ends. In germline, CDR1 is SGHTA, CDR2 FQGNSA.

The chain combines TRBV11-2 with TRBJ2-7; TRBD2 agrees at 8 bases. The CDR3 is made up of 13 amino acids. From germline, CDR1 is SGHAT and CDR2 FQNNGV. V dropped 5 bases and J dropped 2; count of bases not matched to a gene: 2. The CDR3 region is CASSPGGAYEQYF. CDR3 bases: TGTGCCAGCAGCCCGGGGGGGGCCTACGAGCAGTACTTC.

This clone occurred once. The chain couples TRBV9 to TRBJ2-3; 13 nucleotides match TRBD2. V lost 3 bases and J lost 6; bases outside the gene matches: 10. Germline-derived CDR1 and CDR2 are SGDLS and YYNGEE. CDR3 length equals 17 residues. Here the CDR3 reads CASSARGGTSGADTQYF. The DNA of the CDR3 is TGTGCCAGCAGCGCCCGGGGGGGGACTAGCGGGGCTGATACGCAGTATTTT. Combining the CDR3 with reference TRBV9 and TRBJ2-3 gives the whole variable domain DSGVTQTPKHLITATGQRVTLRCSPRSGDLSVYWYQQSLDQGLQFLIQYYNGEERAKGNILERFSAQQFPDLHSELNLSSLELGDSALYFCASSARGGTSGADTQYFGPGTRLTVL.

In DNA, the CDR3 is TGTGCCAGCAGTGACTCAGCGGGACAGGGAGGAGAGCAGTTCTTC. Amino acid sequence: CASSDSAGQGGEQFF. The chain combines TRBV6-4 with TRBJ2-1; 9 bases fit TRBD1. The CDR3 extends over 15 amino acids. The germline V gene encodes CDR1 MRHNA and CDR2 SNTAGT. The trim removed 0 bases at V and 10 bases at J, leaving 7 bases unmatched.

This clone turned up a few times. J is TRBJ2-2 and V is TRBV25-1; 10 bases are shared with TRBD2. Germline CDR1 MGHDK, CDR2 SYGVNS. Trimming cost V 4 bases and J 5 bases; bases outside gene matches: 4. The length of the CDR3 is 15 residues. The CDR3 spells CASSAKRGGTGELFF. In DNA form, the CDR3 reads TGTGCCAGCAGTGCCAAGCGGGGGGGGACCGGGGAGCTGTTTTTT.

About this clone itself: One end of the junction varies from germline; a read error may be responsible. The chain combines TRBV5-4 with TRBJ2-5; 13 bases map to TRBD2. Germline loops: CDR1 SGHNT, CDR2 YYREEE (reference sequence). This CDR3 contains 16 residues. CDR3 coding DNA: TGTGCCAGCAGCTTTAGACTAGCGGGGGGACAAGAGACCCGGTACTTC. Amino acid sequence: CASSFRLAGGQETRYF.

The CDR3 DNA reads TGTGCCAGCAGCGGACGAGGACAGGCAGGAGTAACTAGCACAGATACGCAGTATTTT. Translated, it gives CASSGRGQAGVTSTDTQYF. This chain uses TRBV5-4 with TRBJ2-3, with 7 bases identical to TRBD1. The CDR3 has 19 residues. Germline V CDR1 and CDR2: SGHNT, YYREEE (reference sequence). With 4 bases clipped from V and 0 bases from J, the junction kept 17 bases outside the gene matches.

The chain employs TRBV23-1 and TRBJ2-2; the D gene is possibly TRBD1 (5 bases). TRBV23-1 is an ORF; its function is uncertain. The germline V and J ends were trimmed by 10 bases and 1 base, with 10 bases remaining between them. This CDR3 contains 13 residues. The CDR3 spells CANLTGNTGELFF. The CDR3, as DNA: TGCGCCAACTTAACAGGGAACACCGGGGAGCTGTTTTTT.

This chain connects TRBV27 to TRBJ2-7, with D perhaps TRBD1 (5 bases). The CDR3 loop spans 14 amino acids. Trimming removed 4 bases from V and 3 bases from J, with 13 bases in between. Germline V lookup: CDR1 MNHEY, CDR2 SMNVEV (reference sequence). This CDR3 is CASSYPGLDYEQYF. DNA of the CDR3: TGTGCCAGCAGTTACCCAGGGCTTGACTACGAGCAGTACTTC.

CDR3 amino acids: CASSIGQGAFEQYF. The CDR3 DNA sequence: TGTGCCAGCAGCATAGGACAGGGGGCTTTCGAGCAGTACTTC. The rearrangement uses TRBV5-6 and TRBJ2-7, with 11 bases fitting TRBD1. J gave up 6 bases and V 4 bases, and 6 bases lay outside the gene matches. This CDR3 has 14 residues. From germline, CDR1 is SGHDT and CDR2 YYEEEE.